These 21 T cell receptor beta chains share one sample of origin, sequenced in a study of blood T cells in healthy people across ages. Alongside a J-beta primer mix, a sample-barcoded 5' primer served in a second PCR lasting about 6 to 12 cycles. TCRdb passed the 5' RACE reads through MiXCR, listing each CDR3 protein once. This table holds fewer than 2,000,000 distinct CDR3 sequences, more than 35% found once. Sequencing used blood. The receptor set was obtained from a human donor in good health.

V and J are TRBV12-3 or TRBV12-4 and TRBJ2-2; D is tentatively TRBD1 or TRBD2 (7 bases each). CDR3 length equals 16 residues. Trimming shortened V by 11 bases and J by 4 bases, and 23 bases separated the two germline ends. This chain's CDR3 is CAQAGGRGPGTGELFF. In DNA form, the CDR3 reads TGTGCCCAAGCAGGTGGGAGGGGGCCCGGCACCGGGGAGCTGTTTTTT.

This clonotype was found a few times. This chain links TRBV12-3 or TRBV12-4 with TRBJ1-2; TRBD1 matches 11 bases. The CDR3 has 16 residues. V dropped 5 bases and J dropped 10; count of bases not matched to a gene: 15. CDR3 residues: CASSQDRGRRSRIYTF. CDR3 DNA sequence: TGTGCCAGCAGTCAGGACAGGGGGCGAAGAAGCCGAATCTACACCTTC.

This clonotype was found many times. The chain links TRBV12-3 or TRBV12-4 to TRBJ2-6; possibly TRBD2 for D (5 bases). V was cut by 6 bases and J by 0 bases, with 9 bases left in between. This CDR3 has 15 amino acids. The CDR3 here is CASSSRGSGANVLTF. The DNA for the CDR3 is TGTGCCAGCAGCTCCCGGGGCTCTGGGGCCAACGTCCTGACTTTC.

In this sample, this clonotype turned up a few times. J is TRBJ1-6 and V is TRBV12-3 or TRBV12-4; D gene ambiguous. V was trimmed by 6 bases and J by 4 bases, leaving 16 bases between them. The CDR3 has 16 residues. CDR3 sequence: CASSTSPSLYNSPLHF. CDR3 in DNA: TGTGCCAGCAGCACCAGCCCTTCTTTGTATAATTCACCCCTCCACTTT.

V usage is TRBV6-6 and J usage is TRBJ1-2; no reliable D call. The germline V gene encodes CDR1 MNHNY and CDR2 SVGAGI (reference sequence). Trimming left V 5 bases short and J 2 bases short, with 18 bases between. The CDR3 has 16 residues. DNA for the CDR3: TGTGCCAGCAGTCCCCTCCTGTATGATGAGAACTATGGCTACACCTTC. Translating it yields CASSPLLYDENYGYTF.

The V call is TRBV7-2, the J call TRBJ2-7; D uncertain. V dropped 4 bases and J dropped 3 bases, with 7 bases sitting between them. The CDR3 runs 12 residues. CDR1 and CDR2 (germline): SGHTA, FQGNSA. Here the CDR3 DNA reads TGTGCCAGCAGCTCAAACATCTACGAGCAGTACTTC. Its translation: CASSSNIYEQYF.

V usage is TRBV20-1 and J usage is TRBJ1-6; D is perhaps TRBD1 (6 bases). The germline V gene encodes CDR1 DFQATT and CDR2 SNEGSKA (reference sequence). This CDR3 is built from 12 residues. Trimming stripped 3 bases from V and 13 bases from J, with 13 bases between. This CDR3 reads CSASGGEAPLHF. The DNA of the CDR3 is TGCAGTGCTAGTGGGGGCGAGGCCCCCCTCCACTTT.

This chain connects TRBV29-1 to TRBJ1-1; tentative D call: TRBD1 (5 bases). The CDR3 length is 17 residues. V lost 0 bases and J 0 bases, leaving 17 bases between the germline ends. CDR1 and CDR2 (germline): SQVTM, ANQGSEA. CDR3 in amino acids: CSVEDYRGVGVNTEAFF. The CDR3 coding sequence is TGCAGCGTTGAAGATTACCGGGGGGTGGGGGTGAACACTGAAGCTTTCTTT.

This chain joins TRBV7-9 and TRBJ1-2, with 10 bases identical to TRBD1. This CDR3 is 15 amino acids long. Germline assignment: CDR1 SEHNR and CDR2 FQNEAQ (reference sequence). V shed 5 bases and J 8 bases; nucleotides not matched to a gene: 11. The CDR3 sequence: CASSAGTGVQGGYTF. In nucleotides, the CDR3 is TGTGCCAGCAGCGCCGGGACAGGGGTGCAGGGAGGCTACACCTTC.

The chain is built from TRBV10-3 and TRBJ2-6; perhaps TRBD2 as D (6 bases). V dropped 3 bases and J dropped 2 bases, with 11 bases sitting between them. The CDR3 covers 16 residues. The germline CDR1 and CDR2 sequences are ENHRY and SYGVKD. DNA for the CDR3: TGTGCCATCAGTGAAGGTTGGGGGGCTGGGGCCAACGTCCTGACTTTC. Translated: CAISEGWGAGANVLTF.

The gene calls are TRBV4-1 and TRBJ1-5, with D maybe TRBD1 (5 bases). This CDR3 comprises 13 residues. V was cut by 2 bases and J by 7 bases, with 9 bases left in between. Germline CDR1 is MGHRA and CDR2 is YSYEKL. DNA for the CDR3: TGCGCCAGCAGCCAAAACAGGTTCCAGCCCCAGCATTTT. Amino acids: CASSQNRFQPQHF.

This clonotype was detected a few times. The chain carries TRBV7-3 and TRBJ2-4; 7 nucleotides line up with TRBD2. The CDR3 is made up of 13 amino acids. Germline CDR1 and CDR2: SGHTA and FQGTGA. With V trimmed by 1 base and J by 13 bases, 7 bases remained unmatched. The CDR3 sequence is CASSLRQGGKQYF. The CDR3 DNA is TGTGCCAGCAGCTTAAGGCAGGGAGGGAAGCAGTACTTC.

The chain employs TRBV20-1 and TRBJ1-5, with 9 bases identical to TRBD1. The germline V gene has CDR1 DFQATT and CDR2 SNEGSKA (reference sequence). This CDR3 has 17 residues. Unmatched junction bases numbered 17, after V lost 5 bases and J lost 6 bases. As DNA, the CDR3 is TGCAGTGCTGGGACCGGGACAGGGATGGAGGACGGTCAGCCCCAGCATTTT. Amino acids: CSAGTGTGMEDGQPQHF.

This clonotype was seen more than once but under ten times. Written as DNA, the CDR3 is TGTGCCAGCAGCTTCAGCCGGACAGGGTATTACGAGCAGTACTTC. Protein product: CASSFSRTGYYEQYF. The chain has TRBV7-9 and TRBJ2-7; 8 bases are a match to TRBD1. Germline V lookup: CDR1 SEHNR, CDR2 FQNEAQ (reference sequence). The CDR3 contains 15 residues. The V segment lost 3 bases and the J segment 4 bases; nucleotides outside the gene matches: 8.

V is TRBV5-1 and J is TRBJ2-1; 11 bases match TRBD2. V was pared by 3 bases and J by 7 bases, with 6 bases of the junction left unmatched. Germline CDR1 and CDR2: SGHRS and YFSETQ. The CDR3 loop spans 15 amino acids. CDR3 nucleotides: TGCGCCAGCAGCTCATTAGCGGGGGGGCGGAATGAGCAGTTCTTC. Its translation: CASSSLAGGRNEQFF.

This clonotype has a handful of counts. The chain employs TRBV2 and TRBJ2-1; a possible D gene is TRBD2 (5 bases). Germline CDR1 SNHLY, CDR2 FYNNEI. The ends were cut back, 7 bases at V and 9 bases at J, with 19 bases in the middle. This CDR3 comprises 14 residues. CDR3 bases: TGTGCCAGCACCAAGGGAGCGACCTTCGGTGAGCAGTTCTTC. This gives the protein CASTKGATFGEQFF.

The chain is built from TRBV7-9 and TRBJ2-5, with 7 bases fitting TRBD2. Unmatched junction bases numbered 6, after V lost 4 bases and J lost 1 base. Per germline, CDR1 SEHNR and CDR2 FQNEAQ (reference sequence). The CDR3 consists of 15 residues. The CDR3 sequence is CASSYPTGGQETQYF. CDR3 in DNA: TGTGCCAGCAGCTACCCCACGGGGGGCCAAGAGACCCAGTACTTC.

There are many counts of this clonotype. The chain links TRBV7-6 to TRBJ2-7, with D possibly TRBD1 on 6 matching bases. This CDR3 comprises 13 residues. V was pared by 5 bases and J by 6 bases, with 14 bases between. Germline values: CDR1 SGHVS, CDR2 FNYEAQ. The CDR3 loop reads CASSLMQGSEQYF. CDR3 DNA sequence: TGTGCCAGCAGCCTAATGCAGGGGAGCGAGCAGTACTTC.

This clonotype showed up just a few times. The chain is built from TRBV29-1 and TRBJ2-1; 7 bases match TRBD1. This CDR3 has 14 amino acids. Germline V gene lookup returns CDR1 SQVTM and CDR2 ANQGSEA. V shed 0 bases, J shed 12 bases, and the junction held 11 bases outside the gene matches. As DNA, the CDR3 is TGCAGCGTTGAAGATCCGGGACAGCAAGATGGGCAGTTCTTC. It translates to CSVEDPGQQDGQFF.

CDR3 sequence reads: CSARVTYEAFF. As DNA, the CDR3 is TGCAGTGCTAGGGTGACTTATGAAGCTTTCTTT. This chain uses TRBV20-1 with TRBJ1-1; no definite D call. Between the trimmed V and J ends, which lost 3 bases and 7 bases, there was a span of 9 bases. CDR3 size: 11 residues. The germline V gene encodes CDR1 DFQATT and CDR2 SNEGSKA (reference sequence).

In its sample, this clonotype was seen a few times. This chain joins TRBV5-7 and TRBJ1-2; D not resolved. TRBV5-7 is noted as an ORF with a role that remains uncertain. V was trimmed by 4 bases and J by 0 bases, leaving 13 bases between them. The CDR3 is 15 residues long. CDR3 in amino acids: CASSLEDGTNYGYTF. In nucleotides, the CDR3 is TGTGCCAGCAGCCTGGAGGACGGAACTAACTATGGCTACACCTTC.